The 10 T cell receptor beta chains below were found in one sample sequenced in a study of T cell repertoires in cytomegalovirus infection. These TCRs are of unknown antigen specificity. TCRdb fed the reads into MiXCR, producing one record per CDR3 protein. The data hold around 230,000 distinct CDR3 sequences, with about 39% observed a single time. Sequences were derived from CD8+ T cells from cultured PBMCs, sampled from culture after CMV antigen stimulation. These receptors originate from a human donor in good health (CMV status not recorded). Some clones in this sample may be carry-over from other donors' samples.

The chain employs TRBV2 and TRBJ2-2; tentatively, D is TRBD1 (6 bases). Germline V CDR1 and CDR2: SNHLY, FYNNEI. V was pared by 4 bases and J by 0 bases, with 21 bases between. This CDR3 is built from 19 residues. CDR3: CASSVLPLGADANTGELFF. The CDR3 DNA reads TGTGCCAGCAGTGTTTTGCCGTTGGGGGCGGACGCGAACACCGGGGAGCTGTTTTTT.

This clonotype was detected a few times. This chain links TRBV27 with TRBJ2-5; unclear D gene. The V gene lost 4 bases and the J gene lost 7 bases, with 19 bases spanning the gap. Germline V gives CDR1 MNHEY, CDR2 SMNVEV (reference sequence). The CDR3 sequence is 15 residues long. The CDR3 nucleotides read TGTGCCAGCAGTTCCGGACCGCTAACGTATGGGACCCAGTACTTC. Its translation is CASSSGPLTYGTQYF.

This clonotype has just one count. The V call is TRBV13, the J call TRBJ2-2; D is uncertain. Trimming shortened V by 5 bases and J by 6 bases, and 13 bases separated the two germline ends. Looked up from germline, CDR1 is PRHDT and CDR2 is FYEKMQ (reference sequence). CDR3 length: 14 residues. For the CDR3, the DNA is TGTGCCAGCAGCGCCCGCGAAAGCGCCGGGGAGCTGTTTTTT. It encodes CASSARESAGELFF.

This clonotype was observed a few times. The CDR3: CSASAEGLQGWLYNEQFF. Written as DNA, the CDR3 is TGCAGTGCCTCCGCCGAAGGCCTCCAAGGGTGGCTTTACAATGAGCAGTTCTTC. The V gene is TRBV20-1, the J gene TRBJ2-1; no definite D call. V was cut by 6 bases and J by 4 bases, with 28 bases left in between. Germline assignment: CDR1 DFQATT and CDR2 SNEGSKA (reference sequence). CDR3 length equals 18 residues.

This clonotype was observed a few times. In DNA form, the CDR3 reads TGTGCCAGCAGCTTAGACCGGACGGGTAACACTGAAGCTTTCTTT. It is translated as CASSLDRTGNTEAFF. The V gene is TRBV7-9, the J gene TRBJ1-1; no reliable D call. CDR3 size: 15 residues. Germline assignment: CDR1 SEHNR and CDR2 FQNEAQ (reference sequence). The V end was cut by 1 base, the J end by 2 bases, with 11 bases between.

V usage is TRBV12-3 or TRBV12-4 and J usage is TRBJ2-3, with 12 bases fitting TRBD2. V was clipped by 5 bases and J by 9 bases; unmatched bases: 9. This CDR3 contains 15 residues. CDR3 in amino acids: CASSPSGGALYTQYF. CDR3 DNA: TGTGCCAGCAGTCCTAGCGGGGGGGCCTTGTACACGCAGTATTTT.

The chain joins TRBV20-1 to TRBJ2-7, with D tentatively TRBD2 (5 bases). Trimming stripped 1 base from V and 3 bases from J, with 7 bases between. Looked up from germline, CDR1 is DFQATT and CDR2 is SNEGSKA (reference sequence). The CDR3 length is 12 residues. CDR3 sequence: CSARVGDYEQYF. The CDR3 bases are TGCAGTGCTAGAGTCGGGGACTACGAGCAGTACTTC.

The chain recombines TRBV2 with TRBJ2-5; D is unresolved. This CDR3 region has 10 residues. Germline CDR1 and CDR2: SNHLY and FYNNEI. V gave up 4 bases and J gave up 6 bases, with 3 bases separating them. CDR3 sequence reads: CASSGKTQYF. CDR3 coding DNA: TGTGCCAGCAGTGGGAAGACCCAGTACTTC.

This clonotype was found a few times. The rearrangement joins TRBV11-2 to TRBJ2-1; 11 bases align to TRBD1. Trimming cost V 5 bases and J 10 bases; bases outside gene matches: 10. Germline V gene data show CDR1 as SGHAT and CDR2 as FQNNGV. This CDR3 contains 15 residues. DNA for the CDR3: TGTGCCAGCAGCCCGGGACAGGGGGTGATCTGGGAGCAGTTCTTC. It codes for CASSPGQGVIWEQFF.

The rearrangement joins TRBV5-5 to TRBJ1-5, with 9 positions matching TRBD1. V was clipped by 4 bases and J by 2 bases; unmatched bases: 4. Looked up from germline, CDR1 is SGHKS and CDR2 is YYEKEE (reference sequence). The CDR3 runs to 15 residues. CDR3 in DNA: TGTGCCAGCAGCCGACAGGGGGTCGGCAATCAGCCCCAGCATTTT. It specifies CASSRQGVGNQPQHF.